This TCR beta chain was sequenced for a study of graft-versus-host responses after intestinal transplantation. The overall study: After anti-thymocyte globulin induction, recipients took tacrolimus and steroids for 3 to 4 years. Findings of the study overall: Recipient marrow held GvH clones, some first seen in ileum or blood. Peak levels of circulating GvH clones tracked with early post-transplant HvG declines.

This table comes from immunoSEQ multiplex PCR, and its TCRdb copy is limited to in-frame clones, with some not included. The repertoire holds about 40,000 clones, with about 90% as singletons. The CDR3 contains 17 residues. V lost 1 base to trimming and J lost 5 bases, with 20 bases between them. The V gene's germline CDR1 is MGHRA and CDR2 YSYEKL. In regard to this clone: The target antigen is unknown.

V is TRBV4-1 and J is TRBJ1-1, with a possible D match to TRBD1 (5 bases). This clonotype originated in a human patient who received an intestinal transplant, so some T cells may come from the graft donor. The sequencing here drew on PBMCs, taken around 320 days after intestinal transplant. CDR3 coding DNA: TGCGCCAGCAGCCAAGTTGGGGGGTGGAACATGGGTACTGAAGCTTTCTTT. Translation gives CASSQVGGWNMGTEAFF.